This T cell receptor (beta chain) was sequenced in a study of blood T cell repertoires in COVID-19. Study summary: The United States, Italy and Spain provided the acute and convalescent COVID-19 samples. PBMCs, B-cell-depleted T cells, or T cells provided the cDNA or gDNA that made up the material.

Germline V lookup: CDR1 LGHNA, CDR2 YSLEER. With 0 bases removed from V and 4 bases from J, the gap between germline ends came to 12 bases. This CDR3 region has 15 residues. In the study's own analysis: The authors estimated nucleated cell counts from reference gene primer amplification. The table came from immunoSEQ multiplex PCR; TCRdb's copy has only in-frame clones and leaves some out. That table supplies the V and J calls and clone size; D and trimming were determined from the DNA. The table includes approximately 250,000 clones, approximately 84% detected once. This rearrangement joins TRBV4-3 to TRBJ1-2; D is possibly TRBD1 (5 bases). The sample comprised peripheral blood. This clonotype was sampled from a human donor in a cohort sampled during active COVID-19. This CDR3 is CASSQDPGGVYGYTF. The CDR3 DNA sequence: TGCGCCAGCAGCCAAGATCCGGGGGGAGTCTATGGCTACACCTTC.